This T cell receptor (beta chain) was identified during a study of identical twins. The sample holds a few counts of this clonotype. TCRdb ran MiXCR on the 5' RACE reads and lists one entry per CDR3 protein. The sample has nearly 900,000 distinct CDR3 sequences, about 12% seen once; the top ten hold around 1.5%. V trimming: 0 bases; J trimming: 6 bases; junction bases outside the gene matches: 6. The length of the CDR3 is 16 residues. Germline CDR1 and CDR2: SGHVS and FNYEAQ. In addition, the sample was reused for a study of yellow fever vaccine responses in identical twins.

This chain joins TRBV7-6 and TRBJ2-1; the match to TRBD2 covers 9 bases. Sequenced: PBMCs. The clonotype was recovered from a woman between 18 and 29 years old in good health. CDR3 coding DNA: TGTGCCAGCAGCTTAGCTAGCGGGAGTACTAGCAATGAGCAGTTCTTC. Protein: CASSLASGSTSNEQFF.